The 11 T cell receptor beta chains reported below all come from one sample, sequenced in a study of Ad26.COV2.S vaccination and SARS-CoV-2 variants. Treatment noted: around 19 received Ad26.COV2.S at low or high dose, single or two shots; a few received placebo; per-sample allocation not given. Samples were taken on day 63 after the first vaccine or placebo injection. Produced via immunoSEQ multiplex PCR; TCRdb's table is partial and in-frame only. The sample carries about 440,000 clones, around 85% recorded once. Sequencing used peripheral blood, obtained in a trial of Ad26.COV2.S vaccine versus placebo. These receptor sequences come from a person aged 18-65 years who received the Ad26.COV2.S COVID-19 vaccine or a placebo.

The rearrangement uses TRBV7-9 and TRBJ2-3; D gene ambiguous. Germline values: CDR1 SEHNR, CDR2 FQNEAQ (reference sequence). The CDR3 consists of 11 residues. V was trimmed by 5 bases and J by 5 bases, leaving 5 bases between them. The CDR3 DNA is TGTGCCAGCAGCAGGGTAGATACGCAGTATTTT. Translated: CASSRVDTQYF. The whole variable domain, filled in from reference TRBV7-9 and TRBJ2-3, reads DTGVSQNPRHKITKRGQNVTFRCDPISEHNRLYWYRQTLGQGPEFLTYFQNEAQLEKSRLLSDRFSAERPKGSFSTLEIQRTEQGDSAMYLCASSRVDTQYFGPGTRLTVL.

The chain has TRBV7-2 and TRBJ2-1; D remains unclear. The CDR3 consists of 15 residues. Deletions cut 6 bases from V and 8 bases from J, with 20 bases between. The germline gives CDR1 SGHTA, CDR2 FQGNSA. The CDR3 reads CASREAWTPPHEQFF. The CDR3 region has the DNA TGTGCCAGCAGAGAAGCCTGGACCCCACCTCATGAGCAGTTCTTC. The complete variable domain, with remaining parts taken from reference TRBV7-2 and TRBJ2-1, reads GAGVSQSPSNKVTEKGKDVELRCDPISGHTALYWYRQSLGQGLEFLIYFQGNSAPDKSGLPSDRFSAERTGGSVSTLTIQRTQQEDSAVYLCASREAWTPPHEQFFGPGTRLTVL.

The chain joins TRBV30 to TRBJ2-7, with D hard to call. Per the germline V gene, CDR1 is GTSNPN and CDR2 is SVGIG (reference sequence). This CDR3 contains 10 residues. Trimming left V 8 bases short and J 7 bases short, with 12 bases between. This chain's CDR3 is CALTVGEQYF. In DNA form, the CDR3 reads TGTGCCCTCACTGTCGGGGAGCAGTACTTC.

The chain is built from TRBV28 and TRBJ1-6; D unresolved. Germline V gene sequence: CDR1 MDHEN, CDR2 SYDVKM. The CDR3 contains 14 residues. The V and J ends lost 6 bases and 9 bases respectively, with 15 bases between them. The CDR3 DNA reads as TGTGCCAGCAGCCCCAGGTTAACGAGTTCACCCCTCCACTTT. It specifies CASSPRLTSSPLHF.

V gene TRBV14 combines with J gene TRBJ1-2, with D possibly being TRBD1 (6 bases). The germline gives CDR1 SGHDN, CDR2 FVKESK. Trimming took 0 bases from V and 7 from J, leaving 9 bases between them. The CDR3 has 13 amino acids. CDR3 nucleotide sequence: TGTGCCAGCAGCCAAGAGGGGGCCATTGGCTACACCTTC. It yields the protein CASSQEGAIGYTF.

The chain uses TRBV7-7 and TRBJ2-1, with 7 bases fitting TRBD2. From germline, CDR1 is SSHAT and CDR2 FNYEAQ (reference sequence). The V gene end was trimmed by 5 bases and the J gene end by 4 bases; junction bases not matched to a gene: 8. This CDR3 has 15 residues. Here the CDR3 reads CASSPGLDPYNEQFF. CDR3 sequence (DNA): TGTGCCAGCAGCCCAGGACTAGACCCTTACAATGAGCAGTTCTTC.

The chain uses TRBV28 and TRBJ1-4; the D gene is possibly TRBD1 (5 bases). CDR3 size: 16 residues. Germline loops: CDR1 MDHEN, CDR2 SYDVKM. V lost 6 bases and J lost 8, with 22 bases in between. CDR3: CASSYPLRGSGEKLFF. The DNA for the CDR3 is TGTGCCAGCAGCTATCCCTTGCGGGGGAGTGGGGAAAAACTGTTTTTT.

V gene TRBV11-3 combines with J gene TRBJ2-7; D not certain. CDR1 and CDR2 (germline): SGHNT, YENEEA. Trimming stripped 1 base from V and 3 bases from J, with 13 bases between. The CDR3 contains 15 residues. CDR3 residues: CASSLGPAADYEQYF. As DNA, the CDR3 is TGTGCCAGCAGCTTAGGACCTGCGGCAGACTACGAGCAGTACTTC.

The chain combines TRBV4-2 with TRBJ2-5, with D uncertain. From germline, CDR1 is LGHNA and CDR2 YNFKEQ. Trimming stripped 2 bases from V and 5 bases from J, with 18 bases between. This CDR3 has 16 amino acids. This CDR3 reads CASSQSFDTVRETQYF. CDR3 DNA sequence: TGTGCCAGCAGCCAATCCTTTGATACTGTAAGGGAGACCCAGTACTTC.

This sequence joins TRBV24-1 and TRBJ2-5, with 7 bases aligning to TRBD1. Germline values: CDR1 KGHDR, CDR2 SFDVKD. The CDR3 is 15 amino acids. V was clipped by 4 bases and J by 5 bases; unmatched bases: 9. CDR3 DNA sequence: TGTGCCACCAGTGACTTACGACAGGGTAGGGAGACCCAGTACTTC. Protein product: CATSDLRQGRETQYF.

The genes are TRBV11-2 and TRBJ2-7, with D tentatively TRBD1 or TRBD2 (5 bases each). The CDR3 consists of 14 residues. V shed 1 base and J shed 5 bases, with 12 bases lying between them. Germline loops: CDR1 SGHAT, CDR2 FQNNGV. The CDR3 spells CASSLGGRTNEQYF. The CDR3, as DNA: TGTGCCAGCAGCTTAGGGGGACGGACCAACGAGCAGTACTTC. Looking up the rest from reference TRBV11-2 and TRBJ2-7 gives the full variable domain: EAGVAQSPRYKIIEKRQSVAFWCNPISGHATLYWYQQILGQGPKLLIQFQNNGVVDDSQLPKDRFSAERLKGVDSTLKIQPAKLEDSAVYLCASSLGGRTNEQYFGPGTRLTVT.